This T cell receptor beta chain is from a study of spatial heterogeneity in lung cancer. Study-wide background: The average appearance count of each unique TCR and UMI combination in raw reads was more than 9.5. Notes on the study in general: There were more appearances of ubiquitous expanded tumor TCRs in blood at resection than at follow-up.

Germline CDR1 reads GTSNPN; CDR2 reads SVGIG (reference sequence). The CDR3 consists of 14 residues. Trimming stripped 1 base from V and 6 bases from J, with 15 bases between. By share, this clonotype counts as medium-sized. Its specificity is unknown. Time point: sample taken at primary tumor resection. Single TCR cDNA molecules each had their own unique molecular identifier. MiXCR was run by TCRdb on the 5' RACE reads, yielding one entry per CDR3 protein. The sample lists under 10,000 distinct CDR3 sequences; 4.5% were seen once. The source material was PBMCs, sampled at surgery. V usage is TRBV30 and J usage is TRBJ1-1; TRBD1 is a possible D gene (6 bases). The clonotype comes from a male donor with early-stage non-small cell lung cancer. This chain's CDR3 is CAWSEGHSGAEAFF. CDR3 nucleotide sequence: TGTGCCTGGAGTGAGGGACATTCTGGCGCTGAAGCTTTCTTT.